The 15 T cell receptor beta chains in this list originate from one sample, sequenced in a study of neurological immune-mediated disorders. One entry per CDR3 protein, called by TCRdb with MiXCR from the 5' RACE reads. The data contain around 60,000 distinct CDR3 sequences, 3% to 4% of them singletons. Sequenced input: PBMCs. The source is an older woman with multiple sclerosis.

This clonotype occurred many times. This chain uses TRBV4-3 with TRBJ2-7, with a possible D match to TRBD2 (5 bases). This CDR3 comprises 14 residues. Per the germline V gene, CDR1 is LGHNA and CDR2 is YSLEER. With 0 bases removed from V and 9 bases from J, the gap between germline ends came to 15 bases. Here the CDR3 reads CASSQEFGIAGQYF. The CDR3 nucleotides are TGCGCCAGCAGCCAAGAGTTCGGGATTGCTGGGCAGTACTTC.

This clonotype was counted many times. The chain employs TRBV6-2 or TRBV6-3 and TRBJ1-4, with 7 positions matching TRBD1. J lost 0 bases, V lost 2 bases, and 3 bases had no gene match. Germline V gives CDR1 MNHEY, CDR2 SVGEGT. The CDR3 length is 16 residues. The CDR3 reads CASSYATGATNEKLFF. CDR3 sequence (DNA): TGTGCCAGCAGTTACGCTACAGGGGCAACTAATGAAAAACTGTTTTTT.

This clonotype was counted ten times or more. The chain couples TRBV27 to TRBJ2-3, with D tentatively TRBD1 or TRBD2 (5 bases each). This CDR3 has 17 residues. Per the germline V gene, CDR1 is MNHEY and CDR2 is SMNVEV (reference sequence). The CDR3 loop reads CANYYPRGTSSTDTQYF. The CDR3 nucleotides are TGTGCAAACTACTATCCTCGGGGCACCTCTAGCACAGATACGCAGTATTTT.

In DNA form, the CDR3 reads TGTGCCAGCTCACCAGGGGACAGGGCTTTAAAGCAGTTCTTC. It is translated as CASSPGDRALKQFF. J is TRBJ2-1 and V is TRBV18, with 9 bases aligning to TRBD1. The CDR3 loop spans 14 amino acids. The V gene end was trimmed by 2 bases and the J gene end by 11 bases; junction bases not matched to a gene: 7. Germline assignment: CDR1 KGHSH and CDR2 LQKENI.

This clonotype was observed many times. This chain connects TRBV20-1 to TRBJ2-3; D perhaps matches TRBD2 (5 bases). The CDR3 consists of 16 residues. Germline values: CDR1 DFQATT, CDR2 SNEGSKA (reference sequence). Trimming cost V 1 base and J 2 bases, with 16 bases left between them. CDR3 nucleotides: TGCAGTGCTAGAGGCAGGTACACGGGAAACACAGATACGCAGTATTTT. Translation gives CSARGRYTGNTDTQYF.

This clonotype was recorded at least ten times. This sequence joins TRBV20-1 and TRBJ1-5; 9 bases match TRBD1. The V gene end was trimmed by 1 base and the J gene end by 6 bases; junction bases not matched to a gene: 4. This CDR3 has 14 residues. Germline assignment: CDR1 DFQATT and CDR2 SNEGSKA (reference sequence). This CDR3 reads CSARGLQGAQPQHF. The DNA of the CDR3 is TGCAGTGCTAGAGGACTACAGGGGGCTCAGCCCCAGCATTTT.

In this sample, this clonotype turned up many times. The chain has TRBV3-1 and TRBJ2-2; TRBD1 aligns across 7 bases. CDR3 length: 15 residues. Germline-derived CDR1 and CDR2 are LGHDT and YNNKEL (reference sequence). V lost 7 bases, J lost 0 bases, and 5 bases stayed unmatched. The CDR3, as DNA: TGTGCCAGCAACACAGGGACAGCGAACACCGGGGAGCTGTTTTTT. Its protein is CASNTGTANTGELFF.

This clonotype was found many times. The V call is TRBV4-3, the J call TRBJ1-6; 10 nucleotides agree with TRBD1. V trimming: 1 base; J trimming: 7 bases; junction bases outside the gene matches: 4. Germline assignment: CDR1 LGHNA and CDR2 YSLEER. There are 16 residues in the CDR3. CDR3 protein: CASSQVWGQGNSPLHF. The CDR3 DNA follows: TGCGCCAGCAGCCAAGTGTGGGGACAGGGGAATTCACCCCTCCACTTT.

This clonotype was recorded many times. The chain combines TRBV6-6 with TRBJ2-1; TRBD2 agrees at 7 bases. Germline V CDR1 and CDR2: MNHNY, SVGAGI (reference sequence). The CDR3 runs to 15 residues. With V trimmed by 2 bases and J by 0 bases, 1 base remained unmatched. The CDR3 here is CASSYGGSSYNEQFF. In nucleotides, the CDR3 is TGTGCCAGCAGTTACGGCGGGAGCTCCTACAATGAGCAGTTCTTC.

This clonotype was detected many times. The rearrangement links TRBV6-5 to TRBJ2-2; no clear D. Germline V gene data show CDR1 as MNHEY and CDR2 as SVGAGI. The V end lost 0 bases, the J end lost 11 bases, and 10 bases lay between the germline ends. The CDR3 runs 13 residues. The CDR3 spells CASSYSLGLELFF. The DNA for the CDR3 is TGTGCCAGCAGTTACTCGTTGGGCCTTGAGCTGTTTTTT.

This clonotype was detected many times. The chain employs TRBV7-9 and TRBJ2-7; D is unclear. Germline lookup yields CDR1 SEHNR and CDR2 FQNEAQ (reference sequence). The CDR3 consists of 14 residues. Trimming stripped 3 bases from V and 3 bases from J, with 12 bases between. CDR3 nucleotides: TGTGCCAGCAGCTTTGCTTCTGGTTTCTACGAGCAGTACTTC. Encoded protein: CASSFASGFYEQYF.

There are many counts of this clonotype. The V and J genes are TRBV28 and TRBJ1-4; D unclear. The CDR3 contains 14 residues. V was trimmed by 6 bases and J by 8 bases, leaving 16 bases between them. From germline, CDR1 is MDHEN and CDR2 SYDVKM. Here the CDR3 reads CASSQLAPTEKLFF. For the CDR3, the DNA is TGTGCCAGCAGCCAGTTGGCCCCGACGGAAAAACTGTTTTTT. Based on the CDR3 plus reference TRBV28 and TRBJ1-4, the full variable domain is DVKVTQSSRYLVKRTGEKVFLECVQDMDHENMFWYRQDPGLGLRLIYFSYDVKMKEKGDIPEGYSVSREKKERFSLILESASTNQTSMYLCASSQLAPTEKLFFGSGTQLSVL.

The table lists this clonotype with many counts. V and J are TRBV7-8 and TRBJ2-2; D not resolved. The CDR3 has 13 amino acids. V lost 3 bases and J lost 8, with 10 bases in between. CDR1 and CDR2 (germline): SGHVS, FQNEAQ. CDR3 in DNA: TGTGCCAGCAGCTTTTCCCGGCATGGGGAGCTGTTTTTT. This translates into CASSFSRHGELFF.

This clonotype has at least ten counts. This chain connects TRBV20-1 to TRBJ2-7; possibly TRBD1 for D (5 bases). V lost 7 bases, J lost 1 base, and 11 bases lay in between. CDR3 size: 12 residues. CDR1 DFQATT and CDR2 SNEGSKA come from the germline V gene (reference sequence). For the CDR3, the DNA is TGCAGTGGTGGCCAGGGTTCCTACGAGCAGTACTTC. Translation gives CSGGQGSYEQYF.

This clonotype has ten or more counts. The chain uses TRBV7-8 and TRBJ2-1; TRBD2 matches 9 bases. V lost 5 bases, J lost 7 bases, and 12 bases stayed unmatched. Per germline, CDR1 SGHVS and CDR2 FQNEAQ. The CDR3 runs 16 residues. The CDR3 DNA reads as TGTGCCAGCAGCACGACTCTAGCGGGAAATCTAAATGAGCAGTTCTTC. Its translation is CASSTTLAGNLNEQFF.